This T cell receptor beta chain was identified during a study of cytomegalovirus exposure and HLA in healthy donors. Study observations and caveats: There were about 160 TCR beta chains listed as cytomegalovirus-associated. Further analysis, carried out later, found HLA-associated TCR beta chains more clonally expanded than equally common other chains. Of the V segments, some could not be distinguished, including TRBV6-2 and TRBV6-3, and were excluded. V- and J-gene trimming in TCR beta was tied to a missense DCLRE1C variant by an analysis performed later.

As regards this clone: Its target is not known.

V was pared by 4 bases and J by 6 bases, with 13 bases between. The CDR3 runs to 14 residues. From germline, CDR1 is LNHNV and CDR2 YYDKDF (reference sequence). In the PCR, 60 Vbeta and 13 Jbeta primers were used. The repertoire was sequenced with immunoSEQ multiplex PCR; TCRdb's copy has only in-frame clones and lacks some. The sample records tens of thousands of clones, 83% being singletons. The sample comprised PBMCs. The chain has TRBV15 and TRBJ1-5; the D gene is possibly TRBD1 (6 bases). The TCR was taken from a human donor in good health. The CDR3 nucleotides read TGTGCCACCAGCATCGCAGGGGACGGTCAGCCCCAGCATTTT. Amino acid sequence: CATSIAGDGQPQHF.